This T cell receptor beta chain was identified during a study of blood T cell repertoires in COVID-19. For the study at large: Researchers got acute and convalescent COVID-19 samples from the United States, Italy and Spain. T cells, B-cell-depleted T cells, or PBMCs supplied cDNA or gDNA.

In the original workflow: It was from reference gene primer amplification that nucleated cell counts were estimated. Data came from immunoSEQ multiplex PCR; TCRdb stores just in-frame clones and leaves some out. V and J calls and clone size are those listed in that table; D and trimming were worked out from the DNA. The data contain 80,000 to 100,000 clones, under 90% of them singletons. Losses at the gene ends were 4 bases for V and 5 bases for J; bases not matched to a gene: 11. There are 15 residues in the CDR3. Looked up from germline, CDR1 is SGHNT and CDR2 is YYREEE (reference sequence). The genes are TRBV5-4 and TRBJ1-1, with 7 positions matching TRBD1. The clonotype was recovered from a human donor in a cohort sampled during active COVID-19. The sequenced sample consisted of peripheral blood. CDR3 region: CASSTVDRVGTEAFF. The CDR3 DNA is TGTGCCAGCAGCACCGTTGACAGGGTTGGGACTGAAGCTTTCTTT. The full variable domain, in which reference TRBV5-4 and TRBJ1-1 provide the parts outside the CDR3, is ETGVTQSPTHLIKTRGQQVTLRCSSQSGHNTVSWYQQALGQGPQFIFQYYREEENGRGNFPPRFSGLQFPNYSSELNVNALELDDSALYLCASSTVDRVGTEAFFGQGTRLTVV.